This is a list of T cell receptor beta chains from one sample in a study of T cells in Graves' hyperthyroidism and ophthalmopathy. TCRdb fed the multiplex PCR reads into MiXCR, producing one record per CDR3 protein. Of over 450,000 distinct CDR3 sequences listed, over 15% are singletons. The sample taken for sequencing was blood. The receptors were sampled from a woman under 30 with Graves' ophthalmopathy. CDR3s include the opening cysteine and the closing phenylalanine or tryptophan. D genes are given only for firm matches.

v_call: TRBV5-1
j_call: TRBJ2-3
cdr3_length: 15
d_call: -
cdr3_aa: CASSHERGVADTQYF

v_call: TRBV5-6
j_call: TRBJ2-5
cdr3_length: 15
d_call: TRBD1
cdr3_aa: CASSRGQETQETQYF

v_call: TRBV28
j_call: TRBJ2-1
cdr3_length: 17
d_call: TRBD2
cdr3_aa: CASSLRGLAGRYNEQFF

v_call: TRBV30
j_call: TRBJ2-3
cdr3_length: 14
d_call: -
cdr3_aa: CAWSVGGATDTQYF

v_call: TRBV5-6
j_call: TRBJ2-5
cdr3_length: 16
d_call: -
cdr3_aa: CASSLTQLGGQETQYF

v_call: TRBV28
j_call: TRBJ2-3
cdr3_length: 16
d_call: TRBD2
cdr3_aa: CASSYGGSYGTDTQYF

v_call: TRBV5-1
j_call: TRBJ1-4
cdr3_length: 16
d_call: -
cdr3_aa: CASSLGGGSTNEKLFF

v_call: TRBV19
j_call: TRBJ2-3
cdr3_length: 14
d_call: -
cdr3_aa: CASSIGVWTDTQYF

v_call: TRBV6-6
j_call: TRBJ1-2
cdr3_length: 16
d_call: TRBD1
cdr3_aa: CASSYSIRGQGYGYTF

v_call: TRBV7-3
j_call: TRBJ1-1
cdr3_length: 13
d_call: -
cdr3_aa: CASSTRMNTEAFF

v_call: TRBV19
j_call: TRBJ2-7
cdr3_length: 13
d_call: -
cdr3_aa: CASSPTGIDEQYF

v_call: TRBV20-1
j_call: TRBJ2-7
cdr3_length: 14
d_call: -
cdr3_aa: CSASGGTGSHEQYF

v_call: TRBV18
j_call: TRBJ1-5
cdr3_length: 14
d_call: TRBD1
cdr3_aa: CASSLAAQGVTQHF

v_call: TRBV4-1
j_call: TRBJ1-1
cdr3_length: 16
d_call: -
cdr3_aa: CASSQLPMWVDTEAFF

v_call: TRBV7-2
j_call: TRBJ2-7
cdr3_length: 15
d_call: -
cdr3_aa: CASSLAGGNSYEQYF

v_call: TRBV7-2
j_call: TRBJ2-7
cdr3_length: 12
d_call: -
cdr3_aa: CASSKPGREQYF

v_call: TRBV9
j_call: TRBJ2-7
cdr3_length: 14
d_call: -
cdr3_aa: CASSPFRGLGEQYF

v_call: TRBV7-6
j_call: TRBJ2-7
cdr3_length: 17
d_call: -
cdr3_aa: CASSLKGWEAGVYEQYF

v_call: TRBV20-1
j_call: TRBJ2-5
cdr3_length: 16
d_call: -
cdr3_aa: CSAITAGPLFGETQYF

v_call: TRBV20-1
j_call: TRBJ1-1
cdr3_length: 15
d_call: TRBD1
cdr3_aa: CSARLTGTGATEAFF

v_call: TRBV20-1
j_call: TRBJ1-5
cdr3_length: 14
d_call: TRBD1
cdr3_aa: CSAGQGDTNQPQHF

v_call: TRBV5-1
j_call: TRBJ1-2
cdr3_length: 13
d_call: -
cdr3_aa: CASSIDRYPGYTF

v_call: TRBV29-1
j_call: TRBJ2-1
cdr3_length: 17
d_call: TRBD2
cdr3_aa: CSVEDRHRREGYNEQFF

v_call: TRBV7-7
j_call: TRBJ2-1
cdr3_length: 15
d_call: -
cdr3_aa: CASSLGSSGNGEQFF

v_call: TRBV11-3
j_call: TRBJ1-1
cdr3_length: 14
d_call: -
cdr3_aa: CASSPRGANTEAFF

v_call: TRBV20-1
j_call: TRBJ2-3
cdr3_length: 15
d_call: -
cdr3_aa: CSARRSGAAADTQYF

v_call: TRBV27
j_call: TRBJ2-1
cdr3_length: 17
d_call: TRBD2
cdr3_aa: CASSSAGSGRPYNEQFF

v_call: TRBV7-2
j_call: TRBJ2-3
cdr3_length: 16
d_call: -
cdr3_aa: CASSDYPGRGTDTQYF

v_call: TRBV11-2
j_call: TRBJ1-4
cdr3_length: 14
d_call: TRBD1
cdr3_aa: CASSLDRGDEKLFF

v_call: TRBV6-1
j_call: TRBJ1-3
cdr3_length: 15
d_call: -
cdr3_aa: CASSEEPTSGNTIYF

v_call: TRBV20-1
j_call: TRBJ1-5
cdr3_length: 18
d_call: -
cdr3_aa: CSARDLDFGGVPNQPQHF

v_call: TRBV3-1
j_call: TRBJ2-7
cdr3_length: 15
d_call: -
cdr3_aa: CASSQVHRSSYEQYF

v_call: TRBV28
j_call: TRBJ1-2
cdr3_length: 13
d_call: -
cdr3_aa: CASFPQGNYGYTF

v_call: TRBV7-8
j_call: TRBJ2-3
cdr3_length: 13
d_call: -
cdr3_aa: CASSLGRSATQYF

v_call: TRBV7-3
j_call: TRBJ1-1
cdr3_length: 14
d_call: TRBD1
cdr3_aa: CASSRDRYNTEAFF

v_call: TRBV12-3/TRBV12-4
j_call: TRBJ1-2
cdr3_length: 13
d_call: -
cdr3_aa: CASRVTGNYGYTF

v_call: TRBV7-2
j_call: TRBJ2-3
cdr3_length: 16
d_call: -
cdr3_aa: CASSLVTGRTTDTQYF

v_call: TRBV20-1
j_call: TRBJ1-5
cdr3_length: 12
d_call: -
cdr3_aa: CSALEGNQPQHF

v_call: TRBV18
j_call: TRBJ2-5
cdr3_length: 13
d_call: TRBD1
cdr3_aa: CASTGTGQETQYF

v_call: TRBV19
j_call: TRBJ1-1
cdr3_length: 13
d_call: -
cdr3_aa: CASSKRSATEAFF

v_call: TRBV6-1
j_call: TRBJ2-7
cdr3_length: 15
d_call: TRBD2
cdr3_aa: CASSPSSGPSNEQYF

v_call: TRBV12-3/TRBV12-4
j_call: TRBJ1-5
cdr3_length: 15
d_call: TRBD1
cdr3_aa: CASSPDRGGNQPQHF

v_call: TRBV3-1
j_call: TRBJ2-5
cdr3_length: 20
d_call: TRBD2
cdr3_aa: CASSQGGLASGSWVEETQYF

v_call: TRBV20-1
j_call: TRBJ2-7
cdr3_length: 13
d_call: -
cdr3_aa: CSASPGHKYEQYF

v_call: TRBV2
j_call: TRBJ2-7
cdr3_length: 16
d_call: TRBD2
cdr3_aa: CASSEASLAGAYEQYF

v_call: TRBV20-1
j_call: TRBJ1-6
cdr3_length: 15
d_call: TRBD1
cdr3_aa: CSAPQGANDNSPLHF

v_call: TRBV7-2
j_call: TRBJ2-5
cdr3_length: 17
d_call: TRBD2
cdr3_aa: CASSWGLAGELGETQYF

v_call: TRBV11-2
j_call: TRBJ2-5
cdr3_length: 17
d_call: TRBD2
cdr3_aa: CASSLVPLAGAGETQYF

v_call: TRBV6-5
j_call: TRBJ2-7
cdr3_length: 14
d_call: -
cdr3_aa: CASSYSIRDYEQYF